The rows below give T cell receptor beta chains drawn from one sample of a study of CD8 T cells in ankylosing spondylitis. Via MiXCR, TCRdb re-called the 5' RACE reads, giving one row per CDR3 protein. This sample has fewer than 200,000 distinct CDR3 sequences; approximately 9.9% occur once, and the top ten carry around 16%. Sequencing input: blood, either unsorted or a sorted T cell fraction (not recorded which). These receptors were collected from a female donor with ankylosing spondylitis or in good health (not recorded which). Both conserved end residues are part of each CDR3. Each record gives: V gene, D gene, J gene, clone size, CDR3 protein, CDR3 DNA. D genes are given only for firm matches. Clone sizes are given selectively: once, few, many, or a class where the clone is expanded.

>TRBV12-3/TRBV12-4|TRBD2|TRBJ2-3|.
CASSLVGGPDTQYF
TGTGCCAGCAGTTTAGTGGGAGGGCCAGATACGCAGTATTTT
>TRBV7-9|.|TRBJ2-3|.
CASSLVTATDTQYF
TGTGCCAGCAGCTTAGTGACAGCTACAGATACGCAGTATTTT
>TRBV27|.|TRBJ2-1|.
CASSSIGDNEQFF
TGTGCCAGCAGTTCCATAGGTGACAATGAGCAGTTCTTC
>TRBV20-1|.|TRBJ2-1|few
CSAPKTGYNEQFF
TGCAGTGCGCCTAAAACAGGTTACAATGAGCAGTTCTTC
>TRBV20-1|.|TRBJ2-7|once
CSAPPGPGYEQYF
TGCAGTGCTCCCCCGGGACCTGGCTACGAGCAGTACTTC
>TRBV15|.|TRBJ2-2|many
CATSTNTGELFF
TGTGCCACTTCCACGAACACCGGGGAGCTGTTTTTT
>TRBV12-3/TRBV12-4|.|TRBJ2-7|many
CASSSPSTEAYEQYF
TGTGCCAGCAGTTCACCCTCAACAGAGGCCTACGAGCAGTACTTC
>TRBV20-1|TRBD1|TRBJ1-4|.
CSARRQGSADNEKLFF
TGCAGTGCTAGGAGACAGGGATCAGCGGATAATGAAAAACTGTTTTTT
>TRBV28|.|TRBJ2-3|.
CASSLGSGTDTQYF
TGTGCCAGCAGTTTGGGTAGCGGCACAGATACGCAGTATTTT
>TRBV2|.|TRBJ1-2|few
CASSAIGWETYANYGYTF
TGTGCCAGCAGTGCGATAGGGTGGGAGACATATGCTAACTATGGCTACACCTTC
>TRBV24-1|.|TRBJ2-2|.
CATSDPGRDTGELFF
TGTGCCACCAGTGATCCCGGGCGGGACACCGGGGAGCTGTTTTTT
>TRBV19|.|TRBJ2-1|few
CASSEGVPSSYNEQFF
TGTGCCAGTAGTGAGGGGGTACCCAGCTCCTACAATGAGCAGTTCTTC
>TRBV4-3|.|TRBJ1-6|few
CASSQDRGTFNSPLHF
TGCGCCAGCAGCCAAGATCGCGGGACGTTCAATTCACCCCTCCACTTT
>TRBV7-3|.|TRBJ2-3|.
CASSYGGGTDTQYF
TGTGCCAGCAGCTACGGCGGGGGCACAGATACGCAGTATTTT
>TRBV14|.|TRBJ2-1|.
CASSHTLGRRDNEQFF
TGTGCCAGCAGCCATACACTCGGTAGGAGAGACAATGAGCAGTTCTTC
>TRBV30|.|TRBJ1-2|few
CAWMGPGGYTF
TGTGCCTGGATGGGGCCGGGTGGCTACACCTTC
>TRBV11-1|TRBD2|TRBJ2-2|.
CASSGLAGFTGELFF
TGTGCCAGCAGTGGACTAGCGGGGTTCACCGGGGAGCTGTTTTTT
>TRBV29-1|.|TRBJ1-2|many
CSVPAGFNYGYTF
TGCAGCGTCCCGGCGGGATTTAACTATGGCTACACCTTC
>TRBV15|.|TRBJ2-5|many
CATMSRTEETQYF
TGTGCCACCATGAGCAGAACAGAAGAGACCCAGTACTTC
>TRBV7-2|.|TRBJ2-7|few
CASSATHSYEQYF
TGTGCCAGCAGCGCGACACACTCCTACGAGCAGTACTTC
>TRBV4-1|.|TRBJ1-1|.
CASSRGSEAFF
TGCGCCAGCAGCCGCGGGAGTGAAGCTTTCTTT
>TRBV6-1|.|TRBJ1-2|few
CASSASTF
TGTGCCAGCAGTGCTTCTACCTTC
>TRBV29-1|TRBD1|TRBJ1-1|many
CSVGEGAAFF
TGCAGCGTGGGGGAGGGGGCAGCTTTCTTT
>TRBV12-3/TRBV12-4|TRBD1|TRBJ2-1|.
CASRPGQGVGYNEQFF
TGTGCCAGCAGACCGGGACAGGGCGTTGGGTACAATGAGCAGTTCTTC
>TRBV27|.|TRBJ1-6|few
CASTGKKSYNSPLHF
TGTGCCAGCACCGGGAAGAAATCCTATAATTCACCCCTCCACTTT
>TRBV10-3|.|TRBJ1-2|.
CAISERREDNYGYTF
TGTGCCATCAGTGAGAGGCGGGAGGACAACTATGGCTACACCTTC
>TRBV6-5|.|TRBJ1-1|.
CASIKGGTNTEAFF
TGTGCCAGCATTAAGGGAGGGACAAACACTGAAGCTTTCTTT
>TRBV15|.|TRBJ1-1|many
CATSRDRGNTEAFF
TGTGCCACCAGCAGAGATCGGGGGAACACTGAAGCTTTCTTT
>TRBV6-1|.|TRBJ2-1|.
CASTPRESSYNEQFF
TGTGCCAGCACCCCCCGAGAGAGCTCCTACAATGAGCAGTTCTTC
>TRBV20-1|TRBD2|TRBJ2-1|.
CSALGLAGRYNEQFF
TGCAGTGCCCTGGGACTAGCGGGCAGATACAATGAGCAGTTCTTC
>TRBV29-1|.|TRBJ2-7|.
CSVSGHNYEQYF
TGCAGCGTGTCGGGACATAACTACGAGCAGTACTTC
>TRBV4-2|.|TRBJ2-2|few
CASSLTSVGELFF
TGTGCCAGCAGCCTTACGAGTGTCGGGGAGCTGTTTTTT
>TRBV15|.|TRBJ1-1|many
CATSRRREAEAFF
TGTGCCACCAGCAGACGCAGGGAAGCTGAAGCTTTCTTT
>TRBV2|.|TRBJ2-3|.
CASSSPRWTHGADTQYF
TGTGCCAGCAGTTCACCCCGTTGGACCCATGGGGCAGATACGCAGTATTTT
>TRBV6-2/TRBV6-3|TRBD1|TRBJ1-1|few
CASSYSRDSANTEAFF
TGTGCCAGCAGTTACTCGCGGGACAGTGCGAACACTGAAGCTTTCTTT
>TRBV12-3/TRBV12-4|TRBD1|TRBJ1-1|many
CASSFPDRENTEAFF
TGTGCCAGCAGTTTTCCCGACAGGGAGAACACTGAAGCTTTCTTT
>TRBV9|.|TRBJ2-6|.
CASSATGGPGANVLTF
TGTGCCAGCAGCGCCACCGGGGGCCCTGGGGCCAACGTCCTGACTTTC
>TRBV7-9|.|TRBJ2-1|few
CASSFPSGGSSRGEQFF
TGTGCCAGCAGCTTCCCATCTGGCGGGTCCTCCCGGGGGGAGCAGTTCTTC
>TRBV28|.|TRBJ1-5|few
CASSLWQGDQPQHF
TGTGCCAGCAGTTTATGGCAGGGAGATCAGCCCCAGCATTTT
>TRBV21-1|.|TRBJ2-7|few
CASSRDRVFVEQYF
TGTGCCAGCAGCAGGGACAGGGTATTTGTCGAGCAGTACTTC
>TRBV12-1|.|TRBJ2-7|medium-sized
CASSFAGQFKYF
TGTGCCAGCAGCTTTGCGGGACAGTTTAAGTACTTC
>TRBV27|TRBD2|TRBJ2-4|.
CASSQRAGDSTAKNIQYF
TGTGCCAGCAGTCAAAGGGCGGGGGACTCAACCGCCAAAAACATTCAGTACTTC
>TRBV7-6|.|TRBJ1-1|.
CASSSSGGPGTEAFF
TGTGCCAGCAGCTCCTCGGGGGGGCCGGGCACTGAAGCTTTCTTT
>TRBV12-5|.|TRBJ2-7|.
CASGPAYEQYF
TGTGCTAGTGGACCCGCCTACGAGCAGTACTTC
>TRBV2|.|TRBJ1-2|few
CAWPGDGYTF
TGTGCGTGGCCGGGGGACGGCTACACCTTC
>TRBV20-1|TRBD1|TRBJ2-1|many
CSARDRVNEQFF
TGCAGTGCCCGGGACAGGGTGAATGAGCAGTTCTTC
>TRBV21-1|.|TRBJ1-5|few
CASSKVTGRNQPQHF
TGTGCCAGCAGCAAAGTAACCGGAAGGAATCAGCCCCAGCATTTT
>TRBV30|.|TRBJ1-1|few
CAWSPTEAFF
TGTGCCTGGAGTCCAACTGAAGCTTTCTTT
>TRBV24-1|TRBD1|TRBJ2-5|many
CATSDLREGAQETQYF
TGTGCCACCAGTGATCTACGTGAGGGGGCCCAAGAGACCCAGTACTTC
>TRBV20-1|.|TRBJ2-1|many
CSAQAGFSYNEQFF
TGCAGTGCTCAAGCGGGTTTCTCCTACAATGAGCAGTTCTTC
>TRBV5-1|.|TRBJ1-2|many
CASSDAGSNYGYTF
TGCGCCAGCAGCGATGCGGGGAGCAACTATGGCTACACCTTC
>TRBV5-8|.|TRBJ2-7|many
CASSPTYEQYF
TGTGCCAGCAGCCCTACTTACGAGCAGTACTTC